This section outlines one TCR beta chain sequence together with its context. CDR1 and CDR2 (germline): MNHEY, SMNVEV (reference sequence). The CDR3 has 15 amino acids. V lost 0 bases, J lost 3 bases, and 11 bases lay in between. This sample was included in a study of blood T cell repertoires in COVID-19. Study background: The United States, Italy and Spain supplied acute and convalescent COVID-19 samples. PBMCs, B-cell-depleted T cells, or T cells provided the cDNA or gDNA that made up the material.

Libraries were prepared by immunoSEQ multiplex PCR; TCRdb keeps only in-frame clonotypes and omits some of them. The sample consists of 130,000 or so clones, 88% of them appearing once. This rearrangement joins TRBV27 to TRBJ1-1; the D gene is possibly TRBD1 (5 bases). The sequence derives from a human donor in a cohort sampled during active COVID-19. Sequenced: peripheral blood. This CDR3 is CASSLSAGGHTEAFF. The CDR3 nucleotides read TGTGCCAGCAGTTTATCCGCGGGGGGTCACACTGAAGCTTTCTTT.